These 11 T cell receptor beta chains originate from one sample sequenced in a study of blood T cells in healthy people across ages. Combining a sample-barcoded 5' primer with a J-beta primer mix, a second PCR ran for about 6 to 11 cycles. TCRdb re-called the 5' RACE reads with MiXCR, one entry per CDR3 protein. Of about 780,000 distinct CDR3 sequences detected, around 24% appear once; the ten largest clones hold 3%. These records were also assigned to another study, of T cells of mothers and their children.

The sample taken for sequencing was blood. These receptors all come from a boy aged 5-17 years in good health.

The chain recombines TRBV28 with TRBJ2-1; no clear D gene. Germline V gives CDR1 MDHEN, CDR2 SYDVKM. This CDR3 spans 13 amino acids. V lost 5 bases and J lost 6, with 11 bases in between. The CDR3 DNA is TGTGCCAGCAGTAGGTCCGCGGCCAATGAGCAGTTCTTC. This sequence encodes CASSRSAANEQFF.

This chain uses TRBV7-2 with TRBJ2-2, with unresolved D. Germline V gene lookup returns CDR1 SGHTA and CDR2 FQGNSA. V was cut by 7 bases and J by 0 bases, with 12 bases left in between. The CDR3 extends over 15 amino acids. The CDR3 protein is CASTLHSSNTGELFF. The CDR3 DNA follows: TGTGCCAGCACCTTGCACAGCTCGAACACCGGGGAGCTGTTTTTT.

This CDR3 is CASSPGGQNSPLHF. The DNA for the CDR3 is TGTGCCAGCAGTCCAGGAGGACAGAATTCACCCCTCCACTTT. The J gene is TRBJ1-6, the V gene TRBV28; D may be TRBD1 (6 bases). Germline V gene data show CDR1 as MDHEN and CDR2 as SYDVKM. The CDR3 covers 14 residues. The V end lost 5 bases, the J end lost 7 bases, and 12 bases lay between the germline ends. Combining the CDR3 with reference TRBV28 and TRBJ1-6 gives the whole variable domain DVKVTQSSRYLVKRTGEKVFLECVQDMDHENMFWYRQDPGLGLRLIYFSYDVKMKEKGDIPEGYSVSREKKERFSLILESASTNQTSMYLCASSPGGQNSPLHFGNGTRLTVT.

The V and J genes are TRBV2 and TRBJ1-1, with TRBD1 identical over 8 bases. The CDR3 sequence is 14 residues long. Germline CDR1 is SNHLY and CDR2 is FYNNEI. The ends lost 7 bases at V and 3 bases at J; junction bases unmatched: 7. The CDR3 reads CASTRQGSYTEAFF. The CDR3 DNA is TGTGCCAGCACCCGACAGGGGAGTTACACTGAAGCTTTCTTT.

The chain uses TRBV5-1 and TRBJ2-2; D possibly corresponds to TRBD2 (6 bases). V shed 6 bases and J shed 4 bases, with 13 bases lying between them. Per the germline V gene, CDR1 is SGHRS and CDR2 is YFSETQ. CDR3 length: 14 residues. CDR3 in amino acids: CASKRAGSTGELFF. The CDR3 DNA is TGCGCCAGCAAGCGGGCGGGGTCCACCGGGGAGCTGTTTTTT. The variable domain in full, with the rest retrieved from reference TRBV5-1 and TRBJ2-2, is KAGVTQTPRYLIKTRGQQVTLSCSPISGHRSVSWYQQTPGQGLQFLFEYFSETQRNKGNFPGRFSGRQFSNSRSEMNVSTLELGDSALYLCASKRAGSTGELFFGEGSRLTVL.

This clonotype was found many times. This chain uses TRBV28 with TRBJ2-5; 7 nucleotides agree with TRBD2. CDR3 length: 14 amino acids. With V trimmed by 1 base and J by 5 bases, 4 bases remained unmatched. CDR1 is MDHEN and CDR2 is SYDVKM in the germline V gene. CDR3 in amino acids: CASSLSDGGETQYF. CDR3 DNA sequence: TGTGCCAGCAGTTTATCTGACGGGGGGGAGACCCAGTACTTC.

This clonotype appeared a few times. This CDR3 is CASSSHAGNTEAFF. Here the CDR3 DNA reads TGTGCCAGCAGCTCCCATGCGGGGAACACTGAAGCTTTCTTT. The chain links TRBV5-6 to TRBJ1-1; D is unresolved. This CDR3 is 14 amino acids long. Germline V gene lookup returns CDR1 SGHDT and CDR2 YYEEEE. Between the trimmed V and J ends, which lost 3 bases and 1 base, there was a span of 10 bases. Using reference TRBV5-6 and TRBJ1-1 for the parts outside the CDR3, the full variable domain is DAGVTQSPTHLIKTRGQQVTLRCSPKSGHDTVSWYQQALGQGPQFIFQYYEEEERQRGNFPDRFSGHQFPNYSSELNVNALLLGDSALYLCASSSHAGNTEAFFGQGTRLTVV.

V and J are TRBV28 and TRBJ1-4, with D maybe TRBD1 (6 bases). The V end lost 4 bases, the J end lost 12 bases, and 21 bases lay between the germline ends. The germline CDR1 and CDR2 sequences are MDHEN and SYDVKM. The CDR3 contains 15 residues. The CDR3 spells CASSSPGEGGEELFF. CDR3 in DNA: TGTGCCAGCAGTTCCCCAGGGGAAGGGGGAGAAGAACTGTTTTTT.

Regarding this clonotype: One end of the junction is discordant with germline, which a read error may explain. V is TRBV2 and J is TRBJ2-1; 8 bases fit TRBD2. The CDR3 has 14 residues. Germline CDR1 is SNHLY and CDR2 is FYNNEI. CDR3 residues: CAGRGGGTYNEQFF. CDR3 in DNA: TGTGCCGGCAGAGGCGGGGGGACCTACAATGAGCAGTTCTTC.

V gene TRBV28 combines with J gene TRBJ2-5, with 10 nucleotides matching TRBD1. Germline values: CDR1 MDHEN, CDR2 SYDVKM. The V segment lost 8 bases and the J segment 2 bases; nucleotides outside the gene matches: 14. This CDR3 region has 17 residues. DNA for the CDR3: TGTGCCAGCCGCCGGACAGGGGGGCTGGGGTTACAAGAGACCCAGTACTTC. Translation: CASRRTGGLGLQETQYF.

The chain is built from TRBV3-1 and TRBJ1-5; D not certain. Between the trimmed V and J ends, which lost 0 bases and 7 bases, there was a span of 7 bases. CDR1 LGHDT and CDR2 YNNKEL come from the germline V gene (reference sequence). The CDR3 is 13 amino acids. CDR3 in amino acids: CASSQELGQPQHF. The CDR3 nucleotides are TGTGCCAGCAGCCAAGAACTCGGCCAGCCCCAGCATTTT.